The entry below describes one T cell receptor beta chain. Its antigen remains undetermined. The record has no base qualities; no much larger clone is one base away. The donors belonged to the validation cohort of approximately 130 subjects, which was separate from the roughly 670-subject first cohort. The sample belongs to a study of cytomegalovirus exposure and HLA in healthy donors (dated by TCRdb to the late 2010s). For the wider study: A later analysis indicated that the roughly 120 validation repertoires were generated on the platform also employed for the 700 or so repertoires of the first cohort. To predict cytomegalovirus infection status, the study combined high-throughput TCR immunosequencing, statistical association of individual TCRs with disease status, and machine learning. The study aimed to test whether signatures of past pathogen exposure could be identified by cataloging public T cell receptors. Along with the approximately 700-subject first cohort, a separate validation cohort of over a hundred different subjects was used.

Libraries came from the immunoSEQ multiplex PCR assay. The original methods were these. A statistical classification framework was built for diagnosing cytomegalovirus status from the catalog of TCR beta chain sequences. TCRdb carries this immuneACCESS record with in-frame sequences only. Its versions omit some clonotypes, under half of them owing to an unresolved V gene in the studies checked, with the rest unexplained. V and J calls and clone size are copied from that table; D and trimming were computed from the DNA. The table for this sample lists fewer than 400,000 clones; approximately 90% of them were counted only once. Under 0.85% of the sample belongs to the ten largest clones. The paper's findings and limits, for the study overall: The study listed approximately 150 TCR beta chains as associated with cytomegalovirus. Cytomegalovirus status was reported to be diagnosed by the classifier with high specificity and sensitivity in both the original and validation cohorts. In vitro tests confirmed that a few of the cytomegalovirus-associated TCR beta chains recognize cytomegalovirus antigens. While some public TCRs were present in many individuals, most TCR sequences turned up only very rarely across donors. A later analysis lacked HLA typing for the validation cohort, so it scored co-occurrence in that cohort across all 120 or so repertoires. It was suggested by the authors that the approach could potentially be generalized to other disease states and immunological phenotypes. In a later analysis, TCRs clustered in the first cohort were found to also tend to co-occur in the approximately 120 validation repertoires, with about 93% of cluster scores above 0.

V is cut back by 1 base and J by 6 bases, with 4 bases in the junction unmatched. The CDR3, from cysteine to phenylalanine, totals 15 residues. Only CDR3 DNA remains: 45 bases, in frame from the first base. The germline V gene specifies LGHNA as CDR1 and YSLEER as CDR2. This sequence was found in a woman aged 18 to 35 in good health and CMV-seronegative. The source material was PBMCs. This chain joins TRBV4-3 to TRBJ2-1; 9 middle bases align to TRBD2. The CDR3 amino acid sequence is: CASSQASGTSNEQFF. The DNA sequence is TGCGCCAGCAGCCAAGCTAGCGGGACCTCCAATGAGCAGTTCTTC.